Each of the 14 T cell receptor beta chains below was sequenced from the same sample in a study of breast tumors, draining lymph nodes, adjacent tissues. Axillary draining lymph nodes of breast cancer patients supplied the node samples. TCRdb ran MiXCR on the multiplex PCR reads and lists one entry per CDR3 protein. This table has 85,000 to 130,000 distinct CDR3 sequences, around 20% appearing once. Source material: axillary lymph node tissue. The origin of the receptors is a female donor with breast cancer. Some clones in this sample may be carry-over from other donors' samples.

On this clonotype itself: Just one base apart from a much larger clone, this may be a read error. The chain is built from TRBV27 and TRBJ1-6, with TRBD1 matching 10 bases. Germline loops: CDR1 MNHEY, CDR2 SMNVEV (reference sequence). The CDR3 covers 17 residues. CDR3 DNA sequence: TGTGCCAGCGGGTGGACAGGGGGGACGGGGAATAATCCACCCCTCCACTTT. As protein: CASGWTGGTGNNPPLHF.

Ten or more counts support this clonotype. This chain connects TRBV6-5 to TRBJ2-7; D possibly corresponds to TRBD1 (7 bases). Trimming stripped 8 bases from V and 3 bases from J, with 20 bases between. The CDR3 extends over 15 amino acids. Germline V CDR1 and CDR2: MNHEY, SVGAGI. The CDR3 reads CASGTRTGLDYEQYF. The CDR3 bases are TGTGCCAGCGGGACTCGGACAGGCCTTGACTACGAGCAGTACTTC.

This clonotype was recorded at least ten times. CDR3 nucleotide sequence: TGTGCCAGCGTTAGGACAGGGCAATATGAAAAACTGTTTTTT. It translates to CASVRTGQYEKLFF. This chain uses TRBV12-3 or TRBV12-4 with TRBJ1-4; 8 bases fit TRBD1. The V and J ends lost 8 bases and 6 bases, in that order; junction bases with no gene match: 8. CDR3 size: 14 residues.

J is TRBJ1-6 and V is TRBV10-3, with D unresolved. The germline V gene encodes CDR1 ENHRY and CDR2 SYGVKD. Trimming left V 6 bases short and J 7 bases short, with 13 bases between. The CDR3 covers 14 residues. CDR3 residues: CAIRYGRENSPLHF. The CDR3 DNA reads TGTGCCATCAGGTACGGGAGAGAAAATTCACCCCTCCACTTT.

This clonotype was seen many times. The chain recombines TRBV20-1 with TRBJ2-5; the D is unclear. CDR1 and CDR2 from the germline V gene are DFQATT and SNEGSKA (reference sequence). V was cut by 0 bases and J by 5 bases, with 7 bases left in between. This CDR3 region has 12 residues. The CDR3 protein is CSARDLRETQYF. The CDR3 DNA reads TGCAGTGCTAGAGATCTGCGGGAGACCCAGTACTTC.

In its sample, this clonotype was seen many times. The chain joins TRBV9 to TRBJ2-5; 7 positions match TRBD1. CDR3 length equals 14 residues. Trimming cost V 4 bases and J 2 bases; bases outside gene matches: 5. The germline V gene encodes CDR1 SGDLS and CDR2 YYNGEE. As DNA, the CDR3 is TGTGCCAGCAGCCCAGCGACAGGGCAAGAGACCCAGTACTTC. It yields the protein CASSPATGQETQYF.

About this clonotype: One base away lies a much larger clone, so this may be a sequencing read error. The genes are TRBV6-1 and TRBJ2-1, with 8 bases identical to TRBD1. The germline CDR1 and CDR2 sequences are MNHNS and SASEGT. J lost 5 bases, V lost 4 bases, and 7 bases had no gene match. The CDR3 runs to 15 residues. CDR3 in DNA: TGTGCCAGCAGTGGAGGGGGGACAGGTGACAATGAGCAGTTCTTC. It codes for CASSGGGTGDNEQFF.

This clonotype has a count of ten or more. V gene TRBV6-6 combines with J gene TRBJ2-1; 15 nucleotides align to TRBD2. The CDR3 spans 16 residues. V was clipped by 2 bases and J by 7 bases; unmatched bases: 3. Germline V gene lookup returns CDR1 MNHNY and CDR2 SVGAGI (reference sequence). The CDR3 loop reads CASSYGTSGRLNEQFF. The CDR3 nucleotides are TGTGCCAGCAGTTACGGGACTAGCGGGAGGTTAAATGAGCAGTTCTTC.

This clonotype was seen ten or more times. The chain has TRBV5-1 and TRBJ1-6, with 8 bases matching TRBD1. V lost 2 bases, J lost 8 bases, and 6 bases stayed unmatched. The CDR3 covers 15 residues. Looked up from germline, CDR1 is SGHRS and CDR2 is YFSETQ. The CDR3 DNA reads TGCGCCAGCAGCTTCTCAGGGGGCAGCGATTCACCCCTCCACTTT. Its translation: CASSFSGGSDSPLHF.

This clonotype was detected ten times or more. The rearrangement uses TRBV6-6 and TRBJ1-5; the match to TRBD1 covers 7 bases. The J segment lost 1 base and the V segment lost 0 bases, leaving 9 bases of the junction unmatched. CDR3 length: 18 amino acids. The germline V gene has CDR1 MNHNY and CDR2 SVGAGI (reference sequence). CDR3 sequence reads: CASSYSKGTGVSNQPQHF. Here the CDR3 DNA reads TGTGCCAGCAGTTACTCGAAGGGTACAGGGGTAAGCAATCAGCCCCAGCATTTT.

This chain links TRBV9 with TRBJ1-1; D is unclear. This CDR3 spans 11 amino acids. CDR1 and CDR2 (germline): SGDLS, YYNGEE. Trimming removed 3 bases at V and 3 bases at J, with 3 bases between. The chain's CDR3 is CASSGDTEAFF. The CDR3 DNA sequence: TGTGCCAGCAGCGGGGACACTGAAGCTTTCTTT.

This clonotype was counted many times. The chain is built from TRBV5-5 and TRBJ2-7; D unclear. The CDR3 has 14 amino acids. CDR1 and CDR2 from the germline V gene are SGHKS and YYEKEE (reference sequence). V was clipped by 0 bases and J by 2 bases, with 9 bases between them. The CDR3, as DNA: TGTGCCAGCAGCTTGGAGGTGCTAACCTACGAGCAGTACTTC. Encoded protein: CASSLEVLTYEQYF.

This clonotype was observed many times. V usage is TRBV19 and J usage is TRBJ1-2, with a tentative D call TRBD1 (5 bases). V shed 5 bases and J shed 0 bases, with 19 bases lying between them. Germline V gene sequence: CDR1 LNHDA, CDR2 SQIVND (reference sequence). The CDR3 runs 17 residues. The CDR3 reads CASSPLQGRGSNYGYTF. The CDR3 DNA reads TGTGCCAGTAGTCCCCTCCAGGGACGCGGGTCTAACTATGGCTACACCTTC.

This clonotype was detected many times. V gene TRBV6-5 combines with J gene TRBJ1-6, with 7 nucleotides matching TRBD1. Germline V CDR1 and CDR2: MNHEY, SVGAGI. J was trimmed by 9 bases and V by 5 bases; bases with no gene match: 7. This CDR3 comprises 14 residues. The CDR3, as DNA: TGTGCCAGCAGTACCCGGGACAGCGGTTCACCCCTCCACTTT. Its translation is CASSTRDSGSPLHF.